This TCR beta chain appears in the sequencing data of a study of blood T cell repertoires in COVID-19. Study details: Spain, Italy and the United States supplied samples that represented acute and convalescent COVID-19. Sources were T cells, B-cell-depleted T cells, or PBMCs; the material itself was cDNA or gDNA.

This clone was recorded only once. V lost 1 base to trimming and J lost 0 bases, with 18 bases between them. CDR1 and CDR2 from the germline V gene are MGHDK and SYGVNS. The CDR3 loop spans 18 amino acids. Authors' processing steps: Cell counts per sample came from amplifying reference gene primers. Method: immunoSEQ multiplex PCR; TCRdb's copy keeps in-frame clones and lacks some. That table furnishes V, J and clone size, whereas the DNA furnished D and trimming. This table has around 220,000 clones, roughly 87% appearing once. Input material: peripheral blood. V is TRBV25-1 and J is TRBJ1-1; D is possibly TRBD1 (6 bases). The receptor comes from a man aged 40-49 years with active or convalescent COVID-19. The CDR3 protein is CASSELRGPMDMNTEAFF. CDR3 nucleotide sequence: TGTGCCAGCAGTGAATTGCGGGGGCCTATGGATATGAACACTGAAGCTTTCTTT. Full variable domain (rest looked up from reference TRBV25-1 and TRBJ1-1): EADIYQTPRYLVIGTGKKITLECSQTMGHDKMYWYQQDPGMELHLIHYSYGVNSTEKGDLSSESTVSRIRTEHFPLTLESARPSHTSQYLCASSELRGPMDMNTEAFFGQGTRLTVV.